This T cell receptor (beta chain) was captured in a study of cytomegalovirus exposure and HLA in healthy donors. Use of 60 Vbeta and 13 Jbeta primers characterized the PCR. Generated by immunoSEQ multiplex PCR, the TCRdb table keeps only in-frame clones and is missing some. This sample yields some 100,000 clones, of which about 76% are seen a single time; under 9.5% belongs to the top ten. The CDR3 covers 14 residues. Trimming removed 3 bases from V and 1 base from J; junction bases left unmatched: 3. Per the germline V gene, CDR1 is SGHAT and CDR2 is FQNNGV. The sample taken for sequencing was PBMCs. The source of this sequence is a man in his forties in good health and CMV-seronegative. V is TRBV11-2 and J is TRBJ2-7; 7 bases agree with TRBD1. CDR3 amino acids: CASSLGQQSYEQYF. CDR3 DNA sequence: TGTGCCAGCAGCTTGGGACAGCAGTCCTACGAGCAGTACTTC.